Below, 23 T cell receptor beta chains from the same sample are listed, as sequenced in a study of graft-versus-host responses after intestinal transplantation. The data were produced by immunoSEQ multiplex PCR, yet TCRdb's version contains in-frame clones alone and is incomplete. Counted here are about 70,000 clones, nearly 85% occurring once; the ten biggest clones make up 0.39%. These receptors have no identified antigens. This material consisted of unstimulated CD4+ T cells sorted from spleen or lymph node cells, taken before transplant. The receptor source for this set is a human donor who was the organ donor for an intestinal transplant.

This chain uses TRBV6-5 with TRBJ1-3; D perhaps matches TRBD1 (5 bases). V lost 2 bases to trimming and J lost 2 bases, with 7 bases between them. CDR3 length: 14 amino acids. Germline V lookup: CDR1 MNHEY, CDR2 SVGAGI. The CDR3 region is CASSYQGPGNTIYF. Written as DNA, the CDR3 is TGTGCCAGCAGTTACCAGGGTCCTGGAAACACCATATATTTT.

In DNA, the CDR3 is TGTGCCACCAGCAGTCCCGGACTAGCAAACCAAGAGACCCAGTACTTC. Amino acid sequence: CATSSPGLANQETQYF. The chain uses TRBV15 and TRBJ2-5; 8 nucleotides line up with TRBD2. V was pared by 3 bases and J by 0 bases, with 6 bases of the junction left unmatched. Germline CDR1 LNHNV, CDR2 YYDKDF (reference sequence). The CDR3 has 16 residues.

The chain carries TRBV29-1 and TRBJ1-2; 7 nucleotides align to TRBD1. V lost 7 bases, J lost 6 bases, and 5 bases stayed unmatched. The CDR3 is 11 residues long. Germline V lookup: CDR1 SQVTM, CDR2 ANQGSEA. This CDR3 is CSAGTADGYTF. The CDR3 DNA follows: TGCAGCGCCGGGACAGCCGATGGCTACACCTTC.

The chain carries TRBV19 and TRBJ2-3; 12 bases line up with TRBD2. Germline CDR1 is LNHDA and CDR2 is SQIVND (reference sequence). V dropped 8 bases and J dropped 4; count of bases not matched to a gene: 10. The CDR3 runs to 16 residues. The CDR3 is CASPRLAGDLPDTQYF. CDR3 in DNA: TGTGCCAGTCCCCGACTAGCGGGGGACCTCCCAGATACGCAGTATTTT.

This clone was seen a handful of times. This chain's CDR3 is CASSGTGAANYGYTF. CDR3 DNA sequence: TGTGCCAGCAGCGGGACAGGGGCCGCTAACTATGGCTACACCTTC. This chain joins TRBV28 and TRBJ1-2; TRBD1 aligns across 10 bases. V dropped 6 bases and J dropped 0; count of bases not matched to a gene: 4. CDR1 and CDR2 from the germline V gene are MDHEN and SYDVKM. The CDR3 totals 15 residues.

The chain has TRBV5-5 and TRBJ1-5, with a weak D call TRBD1 (5 bases). CDR1 SGHKS and CDR2 YYEKEE come from the germline V gene (reference sequence). Trimming cost V 0 bases and J 5 bases, with 9 bases left between them. The CDR3 loop spans 14 amino acids. CDR3 DNA: TGTGCCAGCAGCTTGGCCGGGGGGGATCAGCCCCAGCATTTT. Protein product: CASSLAGGDQPQHF.

This chain uses TRBV5-3 with TRBJ2-7; 12 positions match TRBD1. TRBV5-3 is an open reading frame whose function is uncertain. The CDR3 runs 16 residues. Unmatched junction bases numbered 9, after V lost 4 bases and J lost 4 bases. The CDR3 loop reads CARSIDRDRGPYEQYV. The CDR3 DNA is TGTGCCAGAAGCATCGACCGGGACAGGGGGCCGTACGAGCAGTACGTC.

This rearrangement joins TRBV5-4 to TRBJ2-1, with D unclear. V lost 4 bases and J lost 5, with 4 bases in between. CDR3 length: 11 residues. Per germline, CDR1 SGHNT and CDR2 YYREEE (reference sequence). The CDR3 reads CASSQNNEQFF. In nucleotides, the CDR3 is TGTGCCAGCAGCCAAAACAATGAGCAGTTCTTC. Using reference TRBV5-4 and TRBJ2-1 for the parts outside the CDR3, the full variable domain is ETGVTQSPTHLIKTRGQQVTLRCSSQSGHNTVSWYQQALGQGPQFIFQYYREEENGRGNFPPRFSGLQFPNYSSELNVNALELDDSALYLCASSQNNEQFFGPGTRLTVL.

J is TRBJ2-3 and V is TRBV7-2, with 10 bases aligning to TRBD1. The V and J ends lost 6 bases and 2 bases, in that order; junction bases with no gene match: 5. This CDR3 is built from 15 residues. Germline V gene lookup returns CDR1 SGHTA and CDR2 FQGNSA. CDR3: CASSFDRGLTDTQYF. In DNA form, the CDR3 reads TGTGCCAGCAGTTTTGACAGGGGGCTCACAGATACGCAGTATTTT.

The V call is TRBV11-1, the J call TRBJ2-2, with TRBD1 as a possible D gene (6 bases). CDR1 is SGHAT, CDR2 FQDESV, per germline (reference sequence). The CDR3 runs 15 residues. Trimming took off 5 bases at V and 0 bases at J, with 10 bases between the two ends. The chain's CDR3 is CASSPRQANTGELFF. For the CDR3, the DNA is TGTGCCAGCAGCCCCCGACAGGCGAACACCGGGGAGCTGTTTTTT.

This sequence joins TRBV7-9 and TRBJ1-3, with D hard to call. The V gene lost 1 base and the J gene lost 0 bases, with 13 bases spanning the gap. Germline loops: CDR1 SEHNR, CDR2 FQNEAQ (reference sequence). The CDR3 is 17 residues long. The CDR3 DNA reads as TGTGCCAGCAGCTTAGGTGGTGCGGCCCCCTCTGGAAACACCATATATTTT. Translating gives CASSLGGAAPSGNTIYF.

J is TRBJ2-1 and V is TRBV18, with a possible D match to TRBD2 (5 bases). The CDR3 extends over 12 amino acids. The V end was cut by 5 bases, the J end by 6 bases, with 8 bases between. Germline V gene sequence: CDR1 KGHSH, CDR2 LQKENI. The CDR3 loop is CASSVAPNEQFF. The CDR3 DNA follows: TGTGCCAGCTCAGTAGCGCCCAATGAGCAGTTCTTC.

The chain uses TRBV11-3 and TRBJ2-3, with TRBD2 matching over 12 bases. The CDR3 has 16 residues. CDR1 SGHNT and CDR2 YENEEA come from the germline V gene. V trimming: 1 base; J trimming: 2 bases; junction bases outside the gene matches: 1. The CDR3 is CASSLGLAGATDTQYF. CDR3 sequence (DNA): TGTGCCAGCAGCTTAGGACTAGCGGGGGCCACAGATACGCAGTATTTT. Supplemented by reference TRBV11-3 and TRBJ2-3, the full variable domain reads EAGVVQSPRYKIIEKKQPVAFWCNPISGHNTLYWYLQNLGQGPELLIRYENEEAVDDSQLPKDRFSAERLKGVDSTLKIQPAELGDSAVYLCASSLGLAGATDTQYFGPGTRLTVL.

This chain uses TRBV30 with TRBJ1-2, with TRBD1 identical over 10 bases. The V gene end was trimmed by 4 bases and the J gene end by 8 bases; junction bases not matched to a gene: 4. CDR3 size: 12 residues. CDR1 and CDR2 from the germline V gene are GTSNPN and SVGIG (reference sequence). The CDR3 here is CAWTDRGQGYTF. The DNA of the CDR3 is TGTGCCTGGACCGACAGGGGGCAAGGCTACACCTTC.

The chain joins TRBV6-6 to TRBJ2-1; TRBD2 matches at 7 bases. This CDR3 region has 15 residues. Germline CDR1 is MNHNY and CDR2 is SVGAGI (reference sequence). The trim removed 4 bases at V and 5 bases at J, leaving 8 bases unmatched. The CDR3 DNA follows: TGTGCCAGCAGTTTCGGTGGGGGGGGAAACAATGAGCAGTTCTTC. It encodes CASSFGGGGNNEQFF.

The sample holds a few counts of this clone. This chain joins TRBV28 and TRBJ1-2; D might be TRBD1 (5 bases). Germline assignment: CDR1 MDHEN and CDR2 SYDVKM. Trimming left V 6 bases short and J 10 bases short, with 15 bases between. This CDR3 region has 12 residues. In DNA, the CDR3 is TGTGCCAGCAGGGGGCCCGGGCAGGCCTACACCTTC. Translated, it gives CASRGPGQAYTF.

This clone was seen a handful of times. This CDR3 reads CASSLFFGGRMDYTF. The CDR3 coding sequence is TGTGCCAGCAGCTTATTCTTCGGAGGTAGAATGGACTACACCTTC. This chain connects TRBV7-9 to TRBJ1-2; D not resolved. Between the trimmed V and J ends, which lost 2 bases and 10 bases, there was a span of 20 bases. Germline V gene data show CDR1 as SEHNR and CDR2 as FQNEAQ (reference sequence). The CDR3 has 15 amino acids.

The V and J genes are TRBV28 and TRBJ2-7; TRBD1 matches 9 bases. The CDR3 is 14 residues long. J lost 0 bases, V lost 6 bases, and 3 bases had no gene match. The germline V gene encodes CDR1 MDHEN and CDR2 SYDVKM. The CDR3: CASRGTGSSYEQYV. CDR3 DNA sequence: TGTGCCAGCAGAGGGACAGGGAGCTCCTACGAGCAGTACGTC.

This chain's CDR3 is CASSLGALRPTDTQYF. The CDR3 DNA follows: TGTGCCAGCAGTTTGGGAGCGCTACGCCCCACAGATACGCAGTATTTT. The chain is built from TRBV28 and TRBJ2-3, with D perhaps TRBD2 (5 bases). Germline V CDR1 and CDR2: MDHEN, SYDVKM. V gave up 3 bases and J gave up 2 bases, with 15 bases separating them. CDR3 length equals 16 residues.

This clone was detected only once. The rearrangement joins TRBV6-5 to TRBJ1-1, with D unresolved. The CDR3 runs to 13 residues. V shed 6 bases and J shed 3 bases, with 11 bases lying between them. Germline CDR1 and CDR2: MNHEY and SVGAGI. The CDR3 coding sequence is TGTGCCAGCAGAGCCGGGGTTGACACTGAAGCTTTCTTT. It codes for CASRAGVDTEAFF.

This sequence joins TRBV21-1 and TRBJ1-5; the table calls TRBD1, which could not be checked here. TRBV21-1 has pseudogene status. The CDR3 sequence is 15 residues long. The CDR3 coding sequence is TGTGCCAGCAGCCAAGCGGGGACAGGGAATCAGCCCCAGCATTTT. This codes for CASSQAGTGNQPQHF.

The chain employs TRBV11-2 and TRBJ2-1; perhaps TRBD1 as D (6 bases). V dropped 5 bases and J dropped 0 bases, with 17 bases sitting between them. Looked up from germline, CDR1 is SGHAT and CDR2 is FQNNGV. The length of the CDR3 is 17 residues. The CDR3 sequence: CASSTLQGSGSYNEQFF. CDR3 nucleotide sequence: TGTGCCAGCAGCACCCTACAGGGTTCGGGCTCCTACAATGAGCAGTTCTTC.

This chain connects TRBV27 to TRBJ1-2; D is unresolved. CDR3 length: 17 residues. V dropped 2 bases and J dropped 0 bases, with 16 bases sitting between them. Germline CDR1 is MNHEY and CDR2 is SMNVEV (reference sequence). CDR3 sequence (DNA): TGTGCCAGCAGTTTAACCCCGAGGCAGTCGTCTAACTATGGCTACACCTTC. This sequence encodes CASSLTPRQSSNYGYTF.